This T cell receptor (beta chain) was captured in a study of blood T cell repertoires in COVID-19. The V and J ends lost 1 base and 6 bases, in that order; junction bases with no gene match: 2. The germline gives CDR1 SGHAT, CDR2 FQNNGV. CDR3 length equals 13 residues. In the study's own analysis: Nucleated cell number was recorded as an estimate derived from reference gene primer amplification. Profiling relied on immunoSEQ multiplex PCR, and the TCRdb table lists in-frame clones only, not all of them. V, J and clone size derive from that table, while D and trimming were established from the DNA sequence. The data show approximately 310,000 clones, approximately 87% seen once.

The material sequenced was peripheral blood. The TCR originated in a woman in her forties or fifties who had recovered from COVID-19. V gene TRBV11-2 combines with J gene TRBJ2-7; 8 bases match TRBD2. CDR3 protein: CASSLGLAGEQYF. CDR3 sequence (DNA): TGTGCCAGCAGCTTAGGGCTAGCGGGCGAGCAGTACTTC.